This TCR beta chain was captured by sequencing in a study of identical twins. This CDR3 contains 11 residues. V lost 8 bases and J 4 bases, leaving 9 bases between the germline ends. CDR1 is MNHEY, CDR2 SVGEGT, per germline. This clonotype was picked up a small number of times. Its specificity is not known. Findings and limits, study-wide: Beta out-of-frame sequences showed weaker excess twin sharing. For monozygotic twins, models underestimated out-of-frame TCR alpha sharing.

Through template switching, a universal primer site was introduced, and the cDNA contained unique molecular identifiers. TCRdb re-called the 5' RACE reads through MiXCR, storing one row per CDR3 protein. The sample gives some 590,000 distinct CDR3 sequences, 7.5% to 10% of which show up once; around 3.1% is in the top ten. The data also belong to a second study, concerning yellow fever vaccine responses in identical twins.

The chain combines TRBV6-2 or TRBV6-3 with TRBJ2-7; TRBD1 might be the D (6 bases). Sequencing input: PBMCs. This receptor was identified in a young woman in good health. The CDR3 spells CASARGYEQYF. The CDR3 DNA is TGTGCCAGCGCAAGGGGGTACGAGCAGTACTTC.